Included here is one T cell receptor beta chain sequence, with context. These data come from a study of T-cell reconstitution after alpha-beta-depleted transplantation in children. For TCRbeta, the library was prepared with unique molecular identifiers. MiXCR, run by TCRdb on the PCR reads, gives a single entry per CDR3 protein. The sample has hundreds of thousands of distinct CDR3 sequences; about 17% are singletons. Trimming cost V 0 bases and J 4 bases; bases outside gene matches: 5. The germline V gene encodes CDR1 DFQATT and CDR2 SNEGSKA (reference sequence). CDR3 length equals 14 residues. Sequencing was performed on PBMCs from the stem cell graft donor, taken from the stem cell graft. V and J are TRBV20-1 and TRBJ2-7; 8 nucleotides match TRBD1. This sequence was found in a human donor who donated a stem cell graft to a child with acute lymphoblastic leukemia. As DNA, the CDR3 is TGCAGTGCTAGAGATAACAGGGGGGTGTACGAGCAGTACTTC. It yields the protein CSARDNRGVYEQYF.